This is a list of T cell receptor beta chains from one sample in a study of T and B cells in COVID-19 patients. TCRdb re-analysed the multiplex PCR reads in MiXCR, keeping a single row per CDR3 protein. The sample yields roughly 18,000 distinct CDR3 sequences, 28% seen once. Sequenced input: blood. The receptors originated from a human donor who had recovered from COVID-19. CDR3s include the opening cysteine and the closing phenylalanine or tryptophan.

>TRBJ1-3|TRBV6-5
CASKAGAQDGNTIYF
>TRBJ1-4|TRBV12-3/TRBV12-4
CASRDGNEKLFF
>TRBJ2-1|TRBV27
CASSLWEGQGVFDEQFF
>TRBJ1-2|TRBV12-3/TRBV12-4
CASSQGQGIGYTF
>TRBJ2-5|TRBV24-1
CATSDLGDLQETQYF
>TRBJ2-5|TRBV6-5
CASSAGGAETQYF
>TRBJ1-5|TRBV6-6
CASTQGLGGQPQHF
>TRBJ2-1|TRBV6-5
CASTHEGGVNEQFF
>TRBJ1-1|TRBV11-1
CASSLAFTWGSKAFF
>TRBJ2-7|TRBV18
CASSPGQGTYEQYF
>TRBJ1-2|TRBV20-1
CSASPGGYGYTF
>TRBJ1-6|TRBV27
CASSLSPPGENSPLHF
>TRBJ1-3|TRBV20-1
CSAKGTGTGNTIYF
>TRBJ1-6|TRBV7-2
CASSPWTEMGSPLHF
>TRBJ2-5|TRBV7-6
CASSLPTTSGGAYQETQYF
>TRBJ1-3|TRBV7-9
CASSRGGNNIYF
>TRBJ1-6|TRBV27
CASRGSTPNSPLHF
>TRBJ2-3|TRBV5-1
CASSSSTDTQYF
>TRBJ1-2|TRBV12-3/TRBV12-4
CASSSFGGTGYGYTF
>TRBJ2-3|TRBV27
CASSLWGPLGGVTDTQYF
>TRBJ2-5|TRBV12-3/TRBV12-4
CASRLGQYQETQYF
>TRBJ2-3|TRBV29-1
CSGGGSTDTQYF
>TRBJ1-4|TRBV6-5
CASSPYLKGGEKLFF
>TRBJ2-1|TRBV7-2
CASSQSYNEQFF
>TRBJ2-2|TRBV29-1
CSVGTGTSGYTGELFF
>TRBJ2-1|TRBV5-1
CASSLGSGGADNEQFF
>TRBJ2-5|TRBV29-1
CSGRDRDSETQYF
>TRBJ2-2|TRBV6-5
CASSPEAGVTGELFF
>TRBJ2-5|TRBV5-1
CASSLDAKQTQYF
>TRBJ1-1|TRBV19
CASSFQGDTEAFF
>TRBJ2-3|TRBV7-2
CASSLVSSGGSSTDTQYF
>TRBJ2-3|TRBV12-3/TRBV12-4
CASSLEYVPQYF
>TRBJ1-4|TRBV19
CASSMWDRNEKLFF
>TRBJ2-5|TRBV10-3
CAISEGVMETQYF
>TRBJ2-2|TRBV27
CASGWTALLNTGELFF
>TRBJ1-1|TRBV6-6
CASSSTGGGNTEAFF
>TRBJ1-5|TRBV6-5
CASRGRFSNQPQHF
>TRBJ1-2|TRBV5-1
CASSLGRQTANYGYTF
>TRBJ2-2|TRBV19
CARGRGRDTGELFF
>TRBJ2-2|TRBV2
CASSELTGAGELFF
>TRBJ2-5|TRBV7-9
CASSNQGRETQYF
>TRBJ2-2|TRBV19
CASSPASGGYTGELFF
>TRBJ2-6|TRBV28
CASSEGESSGANVLTF
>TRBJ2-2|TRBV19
CASSILGGAGATGELFF